These 6 T cell receptor beta chains share one sample of origin, sequenced in a study of sequential checkpoint blockade in melanoma. Treatment given: randomized to nivolumab then ipilimumab (arm A) or the reverse (arm B). The repertoire was sequenced with immunoSEQ multiplex PCR; TCRdb's copy has only in-frame clones and lacks some. The sample holds 3,000 to 4,000 clones; approximately 25% are singletons and the top ten take 9.1%. The source material was tumor tissue (inferred from file names), sampled from a patient given nivolumab and ipilimumab in sequence. These receptors all come from a human donor with melanoma.

The count of this clone is one. The rearrangement joins TRBV18 to TRBJ1-1; D call uncertain. The length of the CDR3 is 14 residues. Germline assignment: CDR1 KGHSH and CDR2 LQKENI. The V and J ends lost 6 bases and 7 bases respectively, with 18 bases between them. The CDR3 loop reads CASSRREVAGEAFF. Written as DNA, the CDR3 is TGTGCCAGCTCCCGCCGGGAGGTAGCCGGTGAAGCTTTCTTT.

The rearrangement links TRBV6-8 to TRBJ2-7; no firm D call. The CDR3 sequence is 13 residues long. Germline CDR1 MNHGY, CDR2 SAAAGT. V dropped 6 bases and J dropped 2 bases, with 11 bases sitting between them. This CDR3 reads CASRPQSAYEQYF. CDR3 nucleotides: TGTGCCAGCAGGCCACAGAGCGCCTACGAGCAGTACTTC.

A few counts support this clone. The rearrangement uses TRBV6-8 and TRBJ2-7; no definite D call. Germline-derived CDR1 and CDR2 are MNHGY and SAAAGT. The CDR3 spans 14 residues. The V end was cut by 2 bases, the J end by 3 bases, with 11 bases between. CDR3 in DNA: TGTGCCAGCAGTTACGATCGGCTCGGCTACGAGCAGTACTTC. Translated: CASSYDRLGYEQYF.

The chain has TRBV19 and TRBJ2-1; D is perhaps TRBD1 (6 bases). From germline, CDR1 is LNHDA and CDR2 SQIVND (reference sequence). The CDR3 contains 13 residues. V dropped 7 bases and J dropped 10 bases, with 17 bases sitting between them. In DNA form, the CDR3 reads TGTGCCAGTACTTTCGGTGGTGGGACAGAGCAGTTCTTC. It is translated as CASTFGGGTEQFF.

This clone was counted only a few times. The V and J genes are TRBV28 and TRBJ2-7; TRBD2 is a possible D gene (6 bases). The V end lost 2 bases, the J end lost 6 bases, and 20 bases lay between the germline ends. Germline V CDR1 and CDR2: MDHEN, SYDVKM. This CDR3 has 16 residues. The CDR3 DNA is TGTGCCAGCAGTTTAAAGGGGCGGGGCGCAGGCTCCGAGCAGTACTTC. Its protein is CASSLKGRGAGSEQYF.

This clone was seen only a few times. The chain uses TRBV19 and TRBJ1-1; 7 positions agree with TRBD1. V lost 6 bases and J lost 1; bases outside the gene matches: 2. This CDR3 region has 13 residues. Germline CDR1 and CDR2: LNHDA and SQIVND (reference sequence). The CDR3 sequence is CASRRDRNTEAFF. CDR3 DNA: TGTGCCAGTAGAAGGGACAGGAACACTGAAGCTTTCTTT.